Here is one TCR beta chain with its context. Per germline, CDR1 LNHDA and CDR2 SQIVND (reference sequence). The CDR3 length is 13 residues. Trimming pared 7 bases from V and 4 bases from J, leaving 11 bases between. Only in-frame clones appear in the TCRdb table, and some are missing; sequencing was by immunoSEQ multiplex PCR. The sample contains approximately 330,000 clones, 70% to 90% of which appear only once. The data originate from a study of blood T cell repertoires in COVID-19. Whole-study context: COVID-19 samples, acute and convalescent, were from the United States, Italy and Spain. Sample material is recorded as cDNA or gDNA derived from T cells, B-cell-depleted T cells, or PBMCs.

Individuals drawn from 24 US areas were about 18 to 90 years old. Participants had their cohort set by participant-reported clinical history. The sequence was obtained from a woman in her thirties or forties with acute COVID-19. The chain recombines TRBV19 with TRBJ2-1; D possibly corresponds to TRBD2 (7 bases). Sequenced material: PBMCs or T cells enriched from blood (not recorded which). CDR3 nucleotides: TGTGCCAGTAAGGGGGAGGGTTACAATGAGCAGTTCTTC. This encodes CASKGEGYNEQFF. Combining the CDR3 with reference TRBV19 and TRBJ2-1 gives the whole variable domain DGGITQSPKYLFRKEGQNVTLSCEQNLNHDAMYWYRQDPGQGLRLIYYSQIVNDFQKGDIAEGYSVSREKKESFPLTVTSAQKNPTAFYLCASKGEGYNEQFFGPGTRLTVL.